Listed below are T cell receptor beta chains from one sample, sequenced in a study of molecular identifiers for immune sequencing clone quantification. TCRdb independently ran MiXCR on the PCR reads; one entry per CDR3 protein. Found here are about 100,000 distinct CDR3 sequences, about a third of them singletons; the top ten hold roughly 9.3%. What was sequenced was naive CD8+ T cells from blood, with Jurkat cell RNA spiked in. Every receptor here comes from a human donor in good health. Some libraries in this study had Jurkat cell RNA spiked in. Both conserved end residues are part of each CDR3. Each record gives: V gene, J gene, clone size, D gene, CDR3 protein, CDR3 DNA. The D gene is left open where the match is weak. Clone size appears in some rows only: once, few, many, or a class for an expanded clone.

v_gene: TRBV20-1; j_gene: TRBJ2-3; abundance: .; d_gene: TRBD2; CDR3aa: CSATSAGGPSDTQYF; CDR3nt: TGCAGTGCCACATCAGCGGGAGGGCCCTCAGATACGCAGTATTTT
v_gene: TRBV11-2; j_gene: TRBJ2-7; abundance: many; d_gene: .; CDR3aa: CASSLRSGPTYEQYF; CDR3nt: TGTGCCAGCAGCTTACGGTCTGGCCCGACCTACGAGCAGTACTTC
v_gene: TRBV9; j_gene: TRBJ1-5; abundance: .; d_gene: TRBD1; CDR3aa: CASSVGQGGNQPQHF; CDR3nt: TGTGCCAGCAGCGTGGGACAGGGGGGCAATCAGCCCCAGCATTTT
v_gene: TRBV7-9; j_gene: TRBJ2-7; abundance: .; d_gene: .; CDR3aa: CASTRQVSDEQYF; CDR3nt: TGTGCCAGCACCCGACAGGTTTCGGACGAGCAGTACTTC
v_gene: TRBV6-2/TRBV6-3; j_gene: TRBJ2-3; abundance: few; d_gene: TRBD2; CDR3aa: CARCGRRTDTQYF; CDR3nt: TGTGCCAGATGCGGGAGGCGGACAGATACGCAGTATTTT
v_gene: TRBV25-1; j_gene: TRBJ2-2; abundance: few; d_gene: TRBD2; CDR3aa: CASRYAPGLAGVTGELFF; CDR3nt: TGTGCCAGCCGTTACGCTCCCGGCCTAGCGGGAGTCACCGGGGAGCTGTTTTTT
v_gene: TRBV7-9; j_gene: TRBJ1-5; abundance: many; d_gene: .; CDR3aa: CASSLPGRDQPQHF; CDR3nt: TGTGCCAGCAGCTTACCCGGCAGGGACCAGCCCCAGCATTTT
v_gene: TRBV20-1; j_gene: TRBJ2-1; abundance: few; d_gene: .; CDR3aa: CSATLGGSYNEQFF; CDR3nt: TGCAGTGCTACCCTAGGGGGATCCTACAATGAGCAGTTCTTC
v_gene: TRBV19; j_gene: TRBJ2-7; abundance: .; d_gene: .; CDR3aa: CDSTVRVDEQYF; CDR3nt: TGTGACAGTACGGTCAGGGTGGACGAGCAGTACTTC
v_gene: TRBV7-9; j_gene: TRBJ2-2; abundance: .; d_gene: .; CDR3aa: CASSLADSVTGELFF; CDR3nt: TGTGCCAGCAGCTTAGCGGACAGTGTCACCGGGGAGCTGTTTTTT
v_gene: TRBV6-2/TRBV6-3; j_gene: TRBJ2-3; abundance: .; d_gene: TRBD2; CDR3aa: CASRPEREHEADTQYF; CDR3nt: TGTGCCAGCAGGCCAGAGCGGGAGCATGAGGCAGATACGCAGTATTTT
v_gene: TRBV6-5; j_gene: TRBJ1-1; abundance: many; d_gene: TRBD1; CDR3aa: CASSWGQLNTEAFF; CDR3nt: TGTGCCAGCAGCTGGGGACAGCTGAACACTGAAGCTTTCTTT
v_gene: TRBV28; j_gene: TRBJ2-7; abundance: many; d_gene: .; CDR3aa: CASNPQAGPHTGYEQYF; CDR3nt: TGTGCCAGCAACCCCCAGGCCGGACCCCACACGGGGTACGAGCAGTACTTC
v_gene: TRBV28; j_gene: TRBJ2-3; abundance: .; d_gene: .; CDR3aa: CASSRPTDTQYF; CDR3nt: TGTGCCAGCAGTAGACCCACAGATACGCAGTATTTT
v_gene: TRBV20-1; j_gene: TRBJ2-3; abundance: few; d_gene: .; CDR3aa: CSARVLRGATDTQYF; CDR3nt: TGCAGTGCTAGAGTGCTCAGAGGGGCGACAGATACGCAGTATTTT
v_gene: TRBV20-1; j_gene: TRBJ2-2; abundance: .; d_gene: TRBD1; CDR3aa: CSAGSGTGSAGELFF; CDR3nt: TGCAGTGCTGGCTCCGGGACAGGGAGCGCCGGGGAGCTGTTTTTT
v_gene: TRBV5-6; j_gene: TRBJ2-7; abundance: .; d_gene: TRBD2; CDR3aa: CASSPAGGSTYEQYF; CDR3nt: TGTGCCAGCAGCCCAGCCGGGGGGTCAACCTACGAGCAGTACTTC
v_gene: TRBV20-1; j_gene: TRBJ2-7; abundance: .; d_gene: .; CDR3aa: CNLEDRDGLEQYF; CDR3nt: TGCAACCTCGAGGACCGCGATGGGCTCGAGCAGTACTTC
v_gene: TRBV12-3/TRBV12-4; j_gene: TRBJ1-5; abundance: .; d_gene: .; CDR3aa: CASSLTRGEPQHF; CDR3nt: TGTGCCAGCAGTCTCACCCGCGGTGAACCCCAGCATTTT
v_gene: TRBV20-1; j_gene: TRBJ2-7; abundance: many; d_gene: TRBD2; CDR3aa: CSARGTSYEQYF; CDR3nt: TGCAGTGCTAGAGGGACTAGCTACGAGCAGTACTTC
v_gene: TRBV9; j_gene: TRBJ2-2; abundance: .; d_gene: .; CDR3aa: CASSVNRREPTGELFF; CDR3nt: TGTGCCAGCAGCGTAAATCGGAGGGAACCCACCGGGGAGCTGTTTTTT
v_gene: TRBV4-1; j_gene: TRBJ1-1; abundance: .; d_gene: .; CDR3aa: CASSHRGSGTEAFF; CDR3nt: TGCGCCAGCAGCCACCGGGGGAGCGGCACTGAAGCTTTCTTT
v_gene: TRBV6-2/TRBV6-3; j_gene: TRBJ2-4; abundance: .; d_gene: .; CDR3aa: CASSRAWGLAVAGYIQYF; CDR3nt: TGTGCCAGCAGTAGAGCCTGGGGGCTAGCGGTAGCAGGATACATTCAGTACTTC
v_gene: TRBV5-1; j_gene: TRBJ1-4; abundance: many; d_gene: .; CDR3aa: CASSLDGGEEKLFF; CDR3nt: TGCGCCAGCAGCTTGGACGGAGGGGAGGAAAAACTGTTTTTT
v_gene: TRBV18; j_gene: TRBJ2-6; abundance: .; d_gene: TRBD2; CDR3aa: CASSHSGTSAFSGANVLTF; CDR3nt: TGTGCCAGCTCACACTCCGGGACTAGCGCTTTCTCTGGGGCCAACGTCCTGACTTTC
v_gene: TRBV4-3; j_gene: TRBJ2-1; abundance: .; d_gene: TRBD1; CDR3aa: CASSQAQGVDEQFF; CDR3nt: TGCGCCAGCAGCCAAGCACAGGGGGTGGATGAGCAGTTCTTC
v_gene: TRBV28; j_gene: TRBJ2-7; abundance: .; d_gene: TRBD2; CDR3aa: CASSVWGGTYEQYF; CDR3nt: TGTGCCAGCAGTGTATGGGGGGGGACCTACGAGCAGTACTTC
v_gene: TRBV6-1; j_gene: TRBJ2-7; abundance: few; d_gene: .; CDR3aa: CASSEYPLPRFYEQYF; CDR3nt: TGTGCCAGCAGTGAATATCCCCTTCCTCGGTTCTACGAGCAGTACTTC
v_gene: TRBV28; j_gene: TRBJ2-1; abundance: .; d_gene: TRBD1; CDR3aa: CASSRDRVGYNEQFF; CDR3nt: TGTGCCAGCAGTCGAGACAGGGTGGGTTACAATGAGCAGTTCTTC
v_gene: TRBV7-7; j_gene: TRBJ2-5; abundance: .; d_gene: .; CDR3aa: CASSLYEQETLYF; CDR3nt: TGTGCCAGCAGCTTATACGAGCAAGAGACCCTGTACTTC
v_gene: TRBV6-2/TRBV6-3; j_gene: TRBJ2-2; abundance: few; d_gene: .; CDR3aa: CASRPTGSWRANTGELFF; CDR3nt: TGTGCCAGCAGACCTACCGGGAGTTGGAGGGCGAACACCGGGGAGCTGTTTTTT
v_gene: TRBV12-3/TRBV12-4; j_gene: TRBJ2-7; abundance: few; d_gene: TRBD1; CDR3aa: CASSFWDRATEQYF; CDR3nt: TGTGCCAGCAGTTTTTGGGACAGGGCGACCGAGCAGTACTTC
v_gene: TRBV28; j_gene: TRBJ2-3; abundance: .; d_gene: .; CDR3aa: CASSFPPMGTDTQYF; CDR3nt: TGTGCCAGCAGTTTCCCACCGATGGGCACAGATACGCAGTATTTT
v_gene: TRBV11-2; j_gene: TRBJ2-5; abundance: few; d_gene: TRBD1; CDR3aa: CASSLVGTDTETQYF; CDR3nt: TGTGCCAGCAGCTTAGTAGGGACAGACACAGAGACCCAGTACTTC
v_gene: TRBV19; j_gene: TRBJ2-7; abundance: few; d_gene: TRBD1; CDR3aa: CASTPGQGNYEQYF; CDR3nt: TGTGCCAGCACCCCGGGACAGGGGAACTACGAGCAGTACTTC
v_gene: TRBV4-1; j_gene: TRBJ1-1; abundance: few; d_gene: .; CDR3aa: CASSQVSSGTPNTEAFF; CDR3nt: TGCGCCAGCAGCCAAGTCTCCTCAGGGACTCCGAACACTGAAGCTTTCTTT
v_gene: TRBV29-1; j_gene: TRBJ2-7; abundance: .; d_gene: .; CDR3aa: CSVVVTYEQYF; CDR3nt: TGCAGCGTTGTGGTTACCTACGAGCAGTACTTC
v_gene: TRBV5-3; j_gene: TRBJ2-1; abundance: .; d_gene: .; CDR3aa: CASSWSGGSNEQVF; CDR3nt: TGTGCCAGCAGCTGGTCGGGCGGCTCCAATGAGCAGGTCTTC
v_gene: TRBV19; j_gene: TRBJ1-4; abundance: .; d_gene: .; CDR3aa: CASTGQTTNEKLFF; CDR3nt: TGTGCCAGTACCGGACAGACAACTAATGAAAAACTGTTTTTT
v_gene: TRBV6-6; j_gene: TRBJ2-7; abundance: .; d_gene: .; CDR3aa: CAGTPGLDRYEQYF; CDR3nt: TGTGCCGGCACCCCCGGACTCGATCGCTACGAGCAGTACTTC
v_gene: TRBV28; j_gene: TRBJ1-5; abundance: many; d_gene: .; CDR3aa: CASTQPGGAYQPQHF; CDR3nt: TGTGCCAGCACCCAACCCGGGGGCGCCTATCAGCCCCAGCATTTT
v_gene: TRBV15; j_gene: TRBJ2-2; abundance: .; d_gene: TRBD1; CDR3aa: CATGQGAPGELFF; CDR3nt: TGTGCCACCGGACAGGGGGCGCCCGGGGAGCTGTTTTTT
v_gene: TRBV2; j_gene: TRBJ2-7; abundance: few; d_gene: .; CDR3aa: CASSEGPGGYEQYF; CDR3nt: TGTGCCAGCAGTGAAGGGCCAGGCGGCTACGAGCAGTACTTC
v_gene: TRBV29-1; j_gene: TRBJ2-1; abundance: .; d_gene: TRBD2; CDR3aa: CSVHGLLAASYNEQFF; CDR3nt: TGCAGCGTCCATGGGCTACTAGCGGCCTCCTACAATGAGCAGTTCTTC
v_gene: TRBV6-2/TRBV6-3; j_gene: TRBJ2-1; abundance: .; d_gene: .; CDR3aa: CASTDSVVYNEQFF; CDR3nt: TGTGCCAGCACCGACTCCGTCGTCTACAATGAGCAGTTCTTC
v_gene: TRBV27; j_gene: TRBJ2-6; abundance: .; d_gene: TRBD1; CDR3aa: CASRLQGPGANVLTF; CDR3nt: TGTGCCAGCAGATTACAGGGGCCTGGGGCCAACGTCCTGACTTTC
v_gene: TRBV29-1; j_gene: TRBJ2-7; abundance: .; d_gene: .; CDR3aa: CSVGTGTSNEQYF; CDR3nt: TGCAGCGTCGGAACCGGGACCTCCAACGAGCAGTACTTC
v_gene: TRBV4-1; j_gene: TRBJ2-5; abundance: many; d_gene: .; CDR3aa: CASSQVHRKETQYF; CDR3nt: TGCGCCAGCAGCCAAGTACACAGAAAAGAGACCCAGTACTTC
v_gene: TRBV19; j_gene: TRBJ1-1; abundance: few; d_gene: TRBD1; CDR3aa: CASPVGRRGQGGYGTEAFF; CDR3nt: TGTGCCAGCCCCGTCGGCCGACGTGGACAGGGCGGATATGGCACTGAAGCTTTCTTT
v_gene: TRBV14; j_gene: TRBJ2-7; abundance: few; d_gene: TRBD1; CDR3aa: CASSQGYGTGYEQYF; CDR3nt: TGTGCCAGCAGCCAAGGGTACGGGACAGGGTACGAGCAGTACTTC
v_gene: TRBV20-1; j_gene: TRBJ1-5; abundance: .; d_gene: TRBD1; CDR3aa: CSASGDSPNQPQHF; CDR3nt: TGCAGTGCTAGTGGGGACAGTCCCAATCAGCCCCAGCATTTT